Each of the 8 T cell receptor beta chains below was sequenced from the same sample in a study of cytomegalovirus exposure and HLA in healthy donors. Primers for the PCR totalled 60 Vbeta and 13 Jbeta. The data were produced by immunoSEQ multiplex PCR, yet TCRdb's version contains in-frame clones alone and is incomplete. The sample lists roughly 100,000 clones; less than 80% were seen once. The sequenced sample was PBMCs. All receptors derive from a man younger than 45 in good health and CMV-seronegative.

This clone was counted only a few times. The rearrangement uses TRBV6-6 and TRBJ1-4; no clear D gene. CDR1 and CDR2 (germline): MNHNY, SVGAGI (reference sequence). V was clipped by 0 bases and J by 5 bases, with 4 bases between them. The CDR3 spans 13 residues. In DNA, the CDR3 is TGTGCCAGCAGTTACTCCCTCAATGAAAAACTGTTTTTT. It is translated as CASSYSLNEKLFF.

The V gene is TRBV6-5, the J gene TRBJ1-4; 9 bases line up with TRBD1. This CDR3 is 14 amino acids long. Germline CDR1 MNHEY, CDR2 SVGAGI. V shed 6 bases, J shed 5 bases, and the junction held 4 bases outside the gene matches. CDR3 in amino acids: CASRRGTGNEKLFF. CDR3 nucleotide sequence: TGTGCCAGCAGGCGCGGGACAGGGAATGAAAAACTGTTTTTT.

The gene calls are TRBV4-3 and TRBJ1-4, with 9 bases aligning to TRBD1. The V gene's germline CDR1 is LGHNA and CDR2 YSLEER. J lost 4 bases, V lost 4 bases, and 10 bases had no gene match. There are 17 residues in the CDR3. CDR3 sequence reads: CASSLQLGQGLNEKLFF. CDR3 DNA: TGCGCCAGCAGCCTTCAACTTGGACAGGGGCTTAATGAAAAACTGTTTTTT.

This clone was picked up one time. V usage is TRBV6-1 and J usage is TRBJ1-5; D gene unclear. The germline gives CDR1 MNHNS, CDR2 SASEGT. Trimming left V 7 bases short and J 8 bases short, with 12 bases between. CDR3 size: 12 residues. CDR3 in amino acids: CASTEGRKPQHF. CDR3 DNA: TGTGCCAGCACCGAGGGTCGGAAGCCCCAGCATTTT.

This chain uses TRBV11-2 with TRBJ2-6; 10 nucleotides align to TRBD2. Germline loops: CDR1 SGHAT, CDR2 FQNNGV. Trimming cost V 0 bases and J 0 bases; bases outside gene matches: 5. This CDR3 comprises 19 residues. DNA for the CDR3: TGTGCCAGCAGCTTAGATTCGCTAGCGGGAGCCTCTGGGGCCAACGTCCTGACTTTC. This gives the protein CASSLDSLAGASGANVLTF.

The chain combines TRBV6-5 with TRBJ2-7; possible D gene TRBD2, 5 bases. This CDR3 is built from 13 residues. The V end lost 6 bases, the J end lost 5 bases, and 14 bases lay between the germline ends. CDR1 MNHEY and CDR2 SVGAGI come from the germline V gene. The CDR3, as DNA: TGTGCCAGCAGAAAGGCGGGTGGGGACGAGCAGTACTTC. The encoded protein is CASRKAGGDEQYF.

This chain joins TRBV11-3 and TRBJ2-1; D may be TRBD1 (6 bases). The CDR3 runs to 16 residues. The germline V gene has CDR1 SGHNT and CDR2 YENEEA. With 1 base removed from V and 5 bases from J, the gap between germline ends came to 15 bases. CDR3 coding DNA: TGTGCCAGCAGCTTAGTGGGCAGGGGTGAGGACAATGAGCAGTTCTTC. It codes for CASSLVGRGEDNEQFF.

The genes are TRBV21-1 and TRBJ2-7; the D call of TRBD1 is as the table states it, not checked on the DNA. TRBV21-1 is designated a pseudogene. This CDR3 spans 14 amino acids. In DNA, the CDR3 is TGTGCCAGCAAGGAGGGGGCGAGCTCCTACGAGCAGTACTTC. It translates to CASKEGASSYEQYF.